These 13 T cell receptor beta chains share one sample of origin, sequenced in a study of control samples from healthy donors and cancer patients. Sequenced by immunoSEQ multiplex PCR; TCRdb stores in-frame clones only, minus some. Found here are 110,000 or so clones, around 89% of them singletons; the top ten hold around 17%. The sequenced material came from blood. Every receptor here comes from a woman aged 50 to 65 in good health.

The genes are TRBV14 and TRBJ1-2; possibly TRBD1 for D (6 bases). Germline CDR1 and CDR2: SGHDN and FVKESK. CDR3 length: 16 amino acids. The ends were cut back, 4 bases at V and 0 bases at J, with 15 bases in the middle. This CDR3 reads CASSPQGGISNYGYTF. The CDR3 bases are TGTGCCAGCAGCCCCCAAGGGGGGATCTCTAACTATGGCTACACCTTC.

The chain is built from TRBV30 and TRBJ1-1, with D uncertain. Trimming took 2 bases from V and 1 from J, leaving 14 bases between them. The CDR3 consists of 15 residues. Germline lookup yields CDR1 GTSNPN and CDR2 SVGIG (reference sequence). The DNA of the CDR3 is TGTGCCTGGAGTCGGCAAACTAATAGGAACACTGAAGCTTTCTTT. It yields the protein CAWSRQTNRNTEAFF. Variable domain in full (rest from reference TRBV30 and TRBJ1-1): SQTIHQWPATLVQPVGSPLSLECTVEGTSNPNLYWYRQAAGRGLQLLFYSVGIGQISSEVPQNLSASRPQDRQFILSSKKLLLSDSGFYLCAWSRQTNRNTEAFFGQGTRLTVV.

The chain is built from TRBV29-1 and TRBJ2-1; either TRBD1 or TRBD2 may fit D (6 bases each). CDR1 SQVTM and CDR2 ANQGSEA come from the germline V gene. Trimming shortened V by 7 bases and J by 1 base, and 14 bases separated the two germline ends. This CDR3 has 14 residues. CDR3 coding DNA: TGCAGCGAAGCAAAAGGGGGGTCCTACAATGAGCAGTTCTTC. This encodes CSEAKGGSYNEQFF.

The chain joins TRBV5-1 to TRBJ2-1; 8 bases agree with TRBD2. There are 15 residues in the CDR3. Trimming took 4 bases from V and 10 from J; bases not matched to a gene: 13. The germline gives CDR1 SGHRS, CDR2 YFSETQ. This CDR3 is CASSLTSGGTREQFF. DNA of the CDR3: TGCGCCAGCAGCCTAACTAGCGGTGGTACACGGGAGCAGTTCTTC.

The table lists this clone with a count of one. The rearrangement uses TRBV19 and TRBJ2-5; TRBD1 matches at 7 bases. CDR3 length equals 15 residues. Unmatched junction bases numbered 7, after V lost 4 bases and J lost 2 bases. From germline, CDR1 is LNHDA and CDR2 SQIVND (reference sequence). DNA of the CDR3: TGTGCCAGTAGTAGAAGCCGGGACAGTCAAGAGACCCAGTACTTC. It encodes CASSRSRDSQETQYF.

The chain is built from TRBV3-1 (or the pseudogene TRBV3-2) and TRBJ1-3, with D maybe TRBD1 (5 bases). The CDR3 extends over 14 amino acids. Trimming removed 4 bases from V and 0 bases from J, with 7 bases in between. Germline V lookup: CDR1 LGHDT, CDR2 YNNKEL (reference sequence). Written as DNA, the CDR3 is TGTGCCAGCAGCCGGGACCTCTCTGGAAACACCATATATTTT. This encodes CASSRDLSGNTIYF.

This clone appeared once. V is TRBV18 and J is TRBJ1-2; D not certain. CDR1 and CDR2 (germline): KGHSH, LQKENI. Trimming stripped 3 bases from V and 5 bases from J, with 16 bases between. The CDR3 contains 15 residues. DNA for the CDR3: TGTGCCAGCTCACCGACCCAGGAGGCCGGGTATGGCTACACCTTC. Residues: CASSPTQEAGYGYTF.

This clone is a singleton in its sample. This chain uses TRBV7-2 with TRBJ1-2, with 11 bases matching TRBD1. V shed 5 bases, J shed 8 bases, and the junction held 7 bases outside the gene matches. CDR1 is SGHTA and CDR2 is FQGNSA in the germline V gene. The CDR3 consists of 14 residues. Here the CDR3 DNA reads TGTGCCAGCAGCCCAACCGGACAGGGGGCAGGCTACACCTTC. Amino acids: CASSPTGQGAGYTF.

The CDR3, as DNA: TGTGCCAGCGCCCTGAGGGACACATCGAACTATGGCTACACCTTC. Translated: CASALRDTSNYGYTF. The rearrangement links TRBV6-5 to TRBJ1-2; possibly TRBD1 for D (6 bases). Trimming shortened V by 8 bases and J by 2 bases, and 18 bases separated the two germline ends. The CDR3 totals 15 residues. Germline CDR1 reads MNHEY; CDR2 reads SVGAGI.

This clone came up a few times. The rearrangement uses TRBV7-9 and TRBJ1-5, with D hard to call. Looked up from germline, CDR1 is SEHNR and CDR2 is FQNEAQ (reference sequence). The V gene lost 3 bases and the J gene lost 4 bases, with 16 bases spanning the gap. The length of the CDR3 is 16 residues. CDR3 nucleotide sequence: TGTGCCAGCAGCTTGGGCCCAGGACCGATGAATCAGCCCCAGCATTTT. It is translated as CASSLGPGPMNQPQHF. The full variable domain, with the rest looked up from reference TRBV7-9 and TRBJ1-5, is DTGVSQNPRHKITKRGQNVTFRCDPISEHNRLYWYRQTLGQGPEFLTYFQNEAQLEKSRLLSDRFSAERPKGSFSTLEIQRTEQGDSAMYLCASSLGPGPMNQPQHFGDGTRLSIL.

V is TRBV7-8 and J is TRBJ2-3; D gene uncertain. Germline V gene sequence: CDR1 SGHVS, CDR2 FQNEAQ. V was shortened by 1 base and J by 2 bases, with 7 bases between the two germline ends. The CDR3 covers 14 residues. The CDR3 spells CASSLGRYTDTQYF. The DNA of the CDR3 is TGTGCCAGCAGCTTAGGACGTTACACAGATACGCAGTATTTT. The full variable domain, with the rest looked up from reference TRBV7-8 and TRBJ2-3, is GAGVSQSPRYKVAKRGQDVALRCDPISGHVSLFWYQQALGQGPEFLTYFQNEAQLDKSGLPSDRFFAERPEGSVSTLKIQRTQQEDSAVYLCASSLGRYTDTQYFGPGTRLTVL.

The V gene is TRBV5-4, the J gene TRBJ1-6; tentative D call: TRBD1 (5 bases). The V end was cut by 4 bases, the J end by 10 bases, with 15 bases between. This CDR3 is 14 amino acids long. Looked up from germline, CDR1 is SGHNT and CDR2 is YYREEE (reference sequence). The CDR3 DNA reads as TGTGCCAGCAGCCCTGACAGTTTCTCCTCACCCCTCCACTTT. This encodes CASSPDSFSSPLHF.

The chain has TRBV7-9 and TRBJ1-2; 7 bases fit TRBD1. CDR1 and CDR2 from the germline V gene are SEHNR and FQNEAQ (reference sequence). J lost 4 bases, V lost 4 bases, and 9 bases had no gene match. The CDR3 consists of 15 residues. CDR3 protein: CASSYNPGGTYGYTF. The CDR3 DNA reads as TGTGCCAGCAGCTACAACCCAGGGGGAACCTATGGCTACACCTTC. The whole variable domain, filled in from reference TRBV7-9 and TRBJ1-2, reads DTGVSQNPRHKITKRGQNVTFRCDPISEHNRLYWYRQTLGQGPEFLTYFQNEAQLEKSRLLSDRFSAERPKGSFSTLEIQRTEQGDSAMYLCASSYNPGGTYGYTFGSGTRLTVV.